The TCR beta chain described here comes from a study of sequential checkpoint blockade in melanoma. The wider study: After both sequences, patients received maintenance nivolumab.

TCRdb's copy holds only in-frame clones and misses some; the assay was immunoSEQ multiplex PCR. The top ten clones hold 22% of a sample with about 25,000 clones, 75% to 80% of them seen once. Trimming at V came to 5 bases and at J to 5 bases, leaving 5 bases not matched to a gene. This CDR3 contains 15 residues. The V gene's germline CDR1 is SGHDN and CDR2 FVKESK. Sample treatment: randomized to nivolumab then ipilimumab (arm A) or the reverse (arm B). From thawed PBMCs, live CD3+CD8+ cells negative for CD19 and CD56 were sorted. The chain joins TRBV14 to TRBJ2-1; 11 nucleotides align to TRBD2. The receptor was derived from a human donor with melanoma. This specimen was CD8+ T cells sorted from blood (inferred from file names), taken from a patient given nivolumab and ipilimumab in sequence. The CDR3 DNA reads TGTGCCAGCAGCTTACTAGCGGGAGTCCACAATGAGCAGTTCTTC. Translation: CASSLLAGVHNEQFF.